This TCR beta chain was profiled in a study of blood T cell repertoires in COVID-19 (dated by TCRdb to the early 2020s). Background for the entire study: The collaborator samples originated in the United States, Italy and Spain and spanned the acute and convalescent phases of COVID-19. Samples came from the ongoing ImmuneRACE study (first 160 participants) plus 1,254 subjects from 6 global collaborators. Nearly every sample came with metadata listing a de-identified subject ID, COVID-19 status, age in years and sex. The dataset comprised deeply sampled blood TCRbeta repertoires from subjects exposed to, actively infected with, or recovered from COVID-19. The prospective study material was composed of cDNA or gDNA derived from T cells, B-cell-depleted T cells, or PBMCs. The repertoires were released in a freely available public database intended as a resource for research on the immune response to SARS-CoV-2. Where available, HLA class I and class II types were taken from metadata supplied by the sample provider and were not determined by assay-based typing.

The collaborating institutions used their own protocols to collect whole blood in K2EDTA tubes. Collaborator samples were shipped for TCRbeta analysis as frozen whole blood, isolated PBMCs, or DNA extracted from either sample type. In the germline V gene (reference sequence), CDR1 corresponds to SGHKS and CDR2 to YYEKEE. The CDR3 starts with the cysteine, ends with the phenylalanine, and has 15 residues. Of all the DNA, just the CDR3 is kept, 45 bases in frame from base 1. Deletion took 3 bases off V and 7 bases off J, with a span of 17 bases between the germline ends. General findings and caveats noted by the study authors: The quantity of clinical and demographic metadata differed by source and by participant and was supplied without curation.

About this clone: This receptor's antigen is unknown. Per-base quality was not reported, and no clone a single base away is much larger than it.

TCRbeta CDR3 regions were amplified from genomic DNA using the immunoSEQ Assay, a bias-controlled multiplex PCR. Under the source paper's analysis protocol: Nucleated cell counts per sample were estimated from amplification of reference gene primers within the assay. To quantify the absolute abundance of each unique TCRbeta CDR3 rearrangement, sequence reads were collapsed and filtered. Productive Simpson clonality was computed per sample as the square root of Simpson's diversity index over productive rearrangements. The table comes from immuneACCESS by way of TCRdb, which keeps in-frame sequences with V and J called. Part of the clones is missing from these tables; in studies checked, under half for an unresolved V gene and the rest for unknown reasons. D and trimming were read from the DNA, whereas the V and J calls and clone size are those reported in that table. Across this sample there are around 300,000 clones, with around 86% seen only once. About 3% of the sample comes from the top ten.

The clonotype comes from a woman in her twenties or thirties with active or convalescent COVID-19. Material for sequencing was peripheral blood. The sequence joins TRBV5-5 to TRBJ1-5, with a tentative D gene TRBD1 over 5 matching bases. The nucleotide sequence is TGTGCCAGCAGCTCCCACCCCGGGGCGGGGCAGCCCCAGCATTTT. Its product reads: CASSSHPGAGQPQHF.